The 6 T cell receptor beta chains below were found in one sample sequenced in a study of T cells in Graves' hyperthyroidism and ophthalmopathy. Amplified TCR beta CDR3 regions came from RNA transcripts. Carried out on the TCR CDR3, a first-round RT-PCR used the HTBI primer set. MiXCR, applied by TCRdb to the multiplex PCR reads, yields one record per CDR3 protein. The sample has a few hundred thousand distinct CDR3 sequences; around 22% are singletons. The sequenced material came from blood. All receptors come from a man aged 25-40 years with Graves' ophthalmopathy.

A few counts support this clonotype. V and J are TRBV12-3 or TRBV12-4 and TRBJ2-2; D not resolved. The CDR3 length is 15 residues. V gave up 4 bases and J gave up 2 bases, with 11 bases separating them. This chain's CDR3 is CASSSQQLNTGELFF. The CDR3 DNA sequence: TGTGCCAGCAGTTCCCAACAACTAAACACCGGGGAGCTGTTTTTT.

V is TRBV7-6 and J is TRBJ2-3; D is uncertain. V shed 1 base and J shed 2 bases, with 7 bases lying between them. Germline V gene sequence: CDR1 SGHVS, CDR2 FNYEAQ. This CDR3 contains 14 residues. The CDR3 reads CASSLGSNTDTQYF. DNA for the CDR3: TGTGCCAGCAGCTTAGGTTCTAACACAGATACGCAGTATTTT.

The CDR3 loop reads CASSQDLTGELFF. The CDR3 DNA sequence: TGTGCCAGCAGCCAAGATCTGACCGGGGAGCTGTTTTTT. The chain recombines TRBV4-2 with TRBJ2-2; D call uncertain. V gave up 0 bases and J gave up 5 bases, with 4 bases separating them. The CDR3 contains 13 residues. Germline CDR1 and CDR2: LGHNA and YNFKEQ.

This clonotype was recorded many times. The CDR3: CASSQLADFSYNEQFF. The CDR3 region has the DNA TGTGCCAGCAGCCAACTAGCGGACTTTTCCTACAATGAGCAGTTCTTC. This rearrangement joins TRBV14 to TRBJ2-1, with 7 bases lining up with TRBD2. V lost 2 bases to trimming and J lost 1 base; unmatched junction nucleotides: 5. The germline V gene has CDR1 SGHDN and CDR2 FVKESK. The CDR3 has 16 residues.

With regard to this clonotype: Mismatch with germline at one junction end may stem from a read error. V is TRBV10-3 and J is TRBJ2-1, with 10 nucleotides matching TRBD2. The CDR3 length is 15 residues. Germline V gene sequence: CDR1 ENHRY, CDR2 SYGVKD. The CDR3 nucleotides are TGTGCCAGCAGTCCTCTAGCGGGGGTTTACAATGAGCAGTTCTTC. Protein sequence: CASSPLAGVYNEQFF.

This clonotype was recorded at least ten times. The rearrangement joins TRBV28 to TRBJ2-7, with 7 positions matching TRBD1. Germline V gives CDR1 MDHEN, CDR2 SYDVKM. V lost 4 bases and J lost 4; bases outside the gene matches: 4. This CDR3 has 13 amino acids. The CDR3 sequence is CASSYDRAYEQYF. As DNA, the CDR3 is TGTGCCAGCAGTTACGACAGGGCATACGAGCAGTACTTC.